This T cell receptor (beta chain) was found in a study of blood T cell repertoires in COVID-19 (dated by TCRdb to between 2020 and 2021). Context from the whole study: The collaborator samples originated in the United States, Italy and Spain and spanned the acute and convalescent phases of COVID-19. The material from the prospective study consisted of cDNA or gDNA derived from T cells, B-cell-depleted T cells, or PBMCs. Subjects who had been exposed to COVID-19, were actively infected with it, or had recovered from it provided the deeply sampled blood TCRbeta repertoires that made up the dataset. A freely available public database, intended as a resource for researchers studying the immune response to SARS-CoV-2, is where the repertoires were released. Samples were obtained from the ongoing ImmuneRACE study (first 160 participants) and from 1,254 subjects provided by 6 global collaborators. Nearly every sample came with metadata listing a de-identified subject ID, COVID-19 status, age in years and sex. Where available, HLA class I and class II types were obtained from metadata supplied by the sample provider rather than from assay-based typing.

TCRbeta CDR3 regions were amplified from genomic DNA by means of the immunoSEQ Assay, a bias-controlled multiplex PCR. In the authors' own workflow: Within the assay, amplification of reference gene primers was used to estimate how many nucleated cells each sample contained. Sequence reads were collapsed and filtered to measure the absolute abundance of every unique TCRbeta CDR3 rearrangement. For each sample, productive Simpson clonality was calculated by taking the square root of Simpson's diversity index across productive rearrangements. TCRdb took over this immuneACCESS table, retaining in-frame rearrangements with V and J assigned. Such tables are incomplete; in checked studies, under half of the missing clones stem from an unresolved V gene, and the remainder is unexplained. V, J and clone size were drawn from that table, and D and trimming were deduced from the DNA. The sample table lists some 87,000 clones, around 85% of them with a count of one. The ten largest clones add up to 12% of the sample.

The CDR3 covers 15 residues, taking in both the cysteine and the phenylalanine. Only the CDR3 portion is preserved as DNA: 45 bases, with reading frame beginning at the first base. The germline V gene encodes CDR1 SGHDN and CDR2 FVKESK. V is cut back by 4 bases and J by 4 bases, with 7 bases in the junction unmatched. Findings and caveats that apply to the study as a whole: The amount of clinical and demographic metadata varied by source and participant and was provided uncurated.

Each collaborating institution followed its own protocols to collect whole blood in K2EDTA tubes. For TCRbeta analysis, collaborator samples were shipped as frozen whole blood, as isolated PBMCs, or as DNA extracted from either sample type. Notes on this clone: Its target antigen remains unknown. Base-call qualities are not available, and no considerably larger clone is one nucleotide away.

Material: peripheral blood. The TCR was taken from a woman in her 70s with active or convalescent COVID-19. This receptor chain uses TRBV14 and TRBJ1-2, with TRBD1 identical over 9 junction bases. The DNA sequence reads TGTGCCAGCAGCCGAGAACCGGGACAGGGCTATGGCTACACCTTC. This translates into CASSREPGQGYGYTF.